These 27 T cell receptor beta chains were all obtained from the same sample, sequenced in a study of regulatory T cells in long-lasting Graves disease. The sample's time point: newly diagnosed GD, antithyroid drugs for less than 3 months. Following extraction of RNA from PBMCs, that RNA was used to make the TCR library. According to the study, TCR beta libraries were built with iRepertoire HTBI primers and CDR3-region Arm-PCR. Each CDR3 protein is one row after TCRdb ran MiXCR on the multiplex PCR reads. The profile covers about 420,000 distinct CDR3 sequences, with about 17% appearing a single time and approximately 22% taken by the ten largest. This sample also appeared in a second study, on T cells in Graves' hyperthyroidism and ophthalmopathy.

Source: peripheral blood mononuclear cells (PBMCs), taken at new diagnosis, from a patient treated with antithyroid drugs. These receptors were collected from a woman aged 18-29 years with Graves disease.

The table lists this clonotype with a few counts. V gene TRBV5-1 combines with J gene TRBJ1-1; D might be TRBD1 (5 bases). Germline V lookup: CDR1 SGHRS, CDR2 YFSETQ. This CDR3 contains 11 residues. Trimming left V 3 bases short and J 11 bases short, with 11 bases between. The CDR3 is CASSYSGLAFF. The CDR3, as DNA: TGCGCCAGCAGCTACTCAGGGTTGGCTTTCTTT.

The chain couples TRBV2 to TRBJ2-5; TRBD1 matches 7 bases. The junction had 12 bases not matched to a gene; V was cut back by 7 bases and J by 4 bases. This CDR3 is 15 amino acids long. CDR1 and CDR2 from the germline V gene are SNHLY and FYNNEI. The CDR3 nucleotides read TGTGCCAGCACCCGATCAAACCACAGGGGAGAGACCCAGTACTTC. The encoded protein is CASTRSNHRGETQYF. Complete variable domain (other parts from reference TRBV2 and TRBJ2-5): EPEVTQTPSHQVTQMGQEVILRCVPISNHLYFYWYRQILGQKVEFLVSFYNNEISEKSEIFDDQFSVERPDGSNFTLKIRSTKLEDSAMYFCASTRSNHRGETQYFGPGTRLLVL.

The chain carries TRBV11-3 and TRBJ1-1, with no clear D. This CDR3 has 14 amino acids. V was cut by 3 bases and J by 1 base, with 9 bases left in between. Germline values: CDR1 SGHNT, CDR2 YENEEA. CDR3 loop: CASSFPGPNTEAFF. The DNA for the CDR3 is TGTGCCAGCAGCTTCCCCGGTCCGAACACTGAAGCTTTCTTT.

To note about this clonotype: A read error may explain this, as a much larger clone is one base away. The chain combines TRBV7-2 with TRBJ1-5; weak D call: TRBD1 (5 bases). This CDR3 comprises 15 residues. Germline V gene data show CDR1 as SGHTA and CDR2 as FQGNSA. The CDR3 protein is CASSLVGTSNQSQHF. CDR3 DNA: TGTGCCAGCAGCTTAGTCGGGACCTCCAATCAGTCCCAGCATTTT.

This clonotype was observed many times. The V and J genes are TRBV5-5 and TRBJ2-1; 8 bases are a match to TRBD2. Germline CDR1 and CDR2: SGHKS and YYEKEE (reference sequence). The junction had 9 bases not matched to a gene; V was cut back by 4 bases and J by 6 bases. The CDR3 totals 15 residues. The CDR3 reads CASSRTSGASNEQFF. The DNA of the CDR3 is TGTGCCAGCAGCCGAACTAGCGGTGCCAGCAATGAGCAGTTCTTC.

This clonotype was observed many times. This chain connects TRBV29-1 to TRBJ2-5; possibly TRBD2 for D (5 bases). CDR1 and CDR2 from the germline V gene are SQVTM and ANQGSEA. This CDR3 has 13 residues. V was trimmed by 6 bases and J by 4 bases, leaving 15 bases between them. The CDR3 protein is CSVPPGWGETQYF. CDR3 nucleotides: TGCAGCGTGCCTCCGGGATGGGGAGAGACCCAGTACTTC. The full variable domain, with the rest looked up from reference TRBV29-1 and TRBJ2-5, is SAVISQKPSRDICQRGTSLTIQCQVDSQVTMMFWYRQQPGQSLTLIATANQGSEATYESGFVIDKFPISRPNLTFSTLTVSNMSPEDSSIYLCSVPPGWGETQYFGPGTRLLVL.

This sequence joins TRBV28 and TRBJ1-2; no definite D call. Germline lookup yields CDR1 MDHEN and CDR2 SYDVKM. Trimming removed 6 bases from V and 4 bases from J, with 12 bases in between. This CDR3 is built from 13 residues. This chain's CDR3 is CASSLKATYGYTF. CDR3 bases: TGTGCCAGCAGCCTGAAAGCGACCTATGGCTACACCTTC.

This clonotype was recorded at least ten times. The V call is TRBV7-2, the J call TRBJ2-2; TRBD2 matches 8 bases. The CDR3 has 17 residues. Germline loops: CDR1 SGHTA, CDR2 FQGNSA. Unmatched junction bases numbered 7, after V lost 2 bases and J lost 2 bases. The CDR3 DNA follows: TGTGCCAGCAGCTTAAAAGCTAGCGGGCTAAACACCGGGGAGCTGTTTTTT. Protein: CASSLKASGLNTGELFF.

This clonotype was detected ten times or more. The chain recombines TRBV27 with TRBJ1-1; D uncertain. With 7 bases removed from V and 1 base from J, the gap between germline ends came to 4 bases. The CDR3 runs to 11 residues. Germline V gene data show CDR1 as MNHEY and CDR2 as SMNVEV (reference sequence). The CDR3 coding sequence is TGTGCCAGCATCAAGAACACTGAAGCTTTCTTT. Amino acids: CASIKNTEAFF.

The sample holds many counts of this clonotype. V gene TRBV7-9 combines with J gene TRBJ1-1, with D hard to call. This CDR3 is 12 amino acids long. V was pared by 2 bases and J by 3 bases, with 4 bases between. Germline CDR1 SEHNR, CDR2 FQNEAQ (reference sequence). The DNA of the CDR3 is TGTGCCAGCAGCTTACTGGACACTGAAGCTTTCTTT. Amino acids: CASSLLDTEAFF. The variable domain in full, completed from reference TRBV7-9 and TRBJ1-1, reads DTGVSQNPRHKITKRGQNVTFRCDPISEHNRLYWYRQTLGQGPEFLTYFQNEAQLEKSRLLSDRFSAERPKGSFSTLEIQRTEQGDSAMYLCASSLLDTEAFFGQGTRLTVV.

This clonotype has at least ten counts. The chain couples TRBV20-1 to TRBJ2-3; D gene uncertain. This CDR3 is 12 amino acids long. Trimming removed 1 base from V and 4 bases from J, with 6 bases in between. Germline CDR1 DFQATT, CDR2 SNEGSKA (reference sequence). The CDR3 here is CSARGWPDTQYF. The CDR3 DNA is TGCAGTGCTAGAGGATGGCCAGATACGCAGTATTTT.

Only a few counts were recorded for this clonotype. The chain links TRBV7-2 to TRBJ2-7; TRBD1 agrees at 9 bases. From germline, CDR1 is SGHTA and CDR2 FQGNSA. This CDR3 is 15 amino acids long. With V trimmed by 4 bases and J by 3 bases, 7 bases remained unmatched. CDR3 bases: TGTGCCAGCAGCTCCTCCGGGACAGGGTACTACGAGCAGTACTTC. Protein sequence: CASSSSGTGYYEQYF.

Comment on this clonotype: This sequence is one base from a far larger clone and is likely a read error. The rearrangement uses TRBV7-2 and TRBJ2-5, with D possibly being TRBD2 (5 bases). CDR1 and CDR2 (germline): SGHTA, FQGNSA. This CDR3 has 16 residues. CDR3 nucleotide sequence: TGTGCCAGCGGCTTAGGAGGTGCACGAGGGTCGGAGACCCAGTACTTC. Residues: CASGLGGARGSETQYF.

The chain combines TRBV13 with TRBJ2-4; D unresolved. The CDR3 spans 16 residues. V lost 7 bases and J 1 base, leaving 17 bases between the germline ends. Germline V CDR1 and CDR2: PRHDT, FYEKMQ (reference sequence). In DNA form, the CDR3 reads TGTGCCAGCACCTCTAGGATTGGGTCTGCCAAAAACATTCAGTACTTC. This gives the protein CASTSRIGSAKNIQYF.

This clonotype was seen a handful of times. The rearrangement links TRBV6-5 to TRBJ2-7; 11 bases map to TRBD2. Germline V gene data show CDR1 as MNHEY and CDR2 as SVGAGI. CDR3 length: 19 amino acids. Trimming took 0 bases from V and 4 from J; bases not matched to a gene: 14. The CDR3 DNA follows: TGTGCCAGCAGTTACTCGATATTCAGACCGGGACTAGCGGTGTACGAGCAGTACTTC. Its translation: CASSYSIFRPGLAVYEQYF.

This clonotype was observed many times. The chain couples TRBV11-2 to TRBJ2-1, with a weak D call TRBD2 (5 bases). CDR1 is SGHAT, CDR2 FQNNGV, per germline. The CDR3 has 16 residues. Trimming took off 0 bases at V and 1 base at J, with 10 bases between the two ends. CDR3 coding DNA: TGTGCCAGCAGCTTAGAGCAAGCGGTATCCTACAATGAGCAGTTCTTC. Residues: CASSLEQAVSYNEQFF.

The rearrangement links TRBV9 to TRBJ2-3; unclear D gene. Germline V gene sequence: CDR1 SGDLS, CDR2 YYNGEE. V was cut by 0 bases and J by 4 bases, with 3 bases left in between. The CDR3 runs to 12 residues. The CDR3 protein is CASSVESDTQYF. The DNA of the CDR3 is TGTGCCAGCAGCGTAGAATCAGATACGCAGTATTTT.

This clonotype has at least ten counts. DNA for the CDR3: TGTGCCAGCAGCACCCCACAGGGGTTAGGCACAGATACGCAGTATTTT. This codes for CASSTPQGLGTDTQYF. This chain joins TRBV7-2 and TRBJ2-3; 7 bases line up with TRBD1. The CDR3 runs to 16 residues. The V gene's germline CDR1 is SGHTA and CDR2 FQGNSA. V lost 5 bases, J lost 1 base, and 9 bases stayed unmatched.

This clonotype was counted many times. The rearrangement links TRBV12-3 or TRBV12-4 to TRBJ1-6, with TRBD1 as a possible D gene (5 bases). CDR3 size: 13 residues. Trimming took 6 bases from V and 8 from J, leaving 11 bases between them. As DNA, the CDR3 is TGTGCCAGCAGCCAGGGAGGGTATTCACCCCTCCACTTT. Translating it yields CASSQGGYSPLHF.

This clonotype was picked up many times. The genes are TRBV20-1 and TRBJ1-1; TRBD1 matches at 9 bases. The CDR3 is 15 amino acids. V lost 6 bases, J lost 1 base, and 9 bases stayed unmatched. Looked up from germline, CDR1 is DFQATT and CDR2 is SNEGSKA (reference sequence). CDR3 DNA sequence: TGCAGTGCCACGTCACCGGGACAGGGGAACACTGAAGCTTTCTTT. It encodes CSATSPGQGNTEAFF.

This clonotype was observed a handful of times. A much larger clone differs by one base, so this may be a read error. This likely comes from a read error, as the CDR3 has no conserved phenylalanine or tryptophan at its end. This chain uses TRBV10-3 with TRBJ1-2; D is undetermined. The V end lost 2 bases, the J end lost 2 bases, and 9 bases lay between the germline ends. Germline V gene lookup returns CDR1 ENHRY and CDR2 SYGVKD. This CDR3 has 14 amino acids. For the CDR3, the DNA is TGTGCCATCAGTGAGGCCGGACTCAACTATGGCTACACCCTC. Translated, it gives CAISEAGLNYGYTL.

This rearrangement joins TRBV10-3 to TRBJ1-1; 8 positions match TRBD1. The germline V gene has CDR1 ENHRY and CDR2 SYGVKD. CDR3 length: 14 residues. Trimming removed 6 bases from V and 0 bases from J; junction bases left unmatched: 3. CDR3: CAIRGQVLNTEAFF. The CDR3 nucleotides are TGTGCCATCAGGGGACAGGTACTGAACACTGAAGCTTTCTTT.

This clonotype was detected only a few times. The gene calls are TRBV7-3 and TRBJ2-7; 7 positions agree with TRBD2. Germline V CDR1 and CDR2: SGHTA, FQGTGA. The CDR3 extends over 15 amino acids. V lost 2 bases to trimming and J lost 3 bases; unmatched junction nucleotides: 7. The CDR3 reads CASSLGGGEGYEQYF. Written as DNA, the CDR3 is TGTGCCAGCAGCTTAGGGGGGGGAGAGGGCTACGAGCAGTACTTC.

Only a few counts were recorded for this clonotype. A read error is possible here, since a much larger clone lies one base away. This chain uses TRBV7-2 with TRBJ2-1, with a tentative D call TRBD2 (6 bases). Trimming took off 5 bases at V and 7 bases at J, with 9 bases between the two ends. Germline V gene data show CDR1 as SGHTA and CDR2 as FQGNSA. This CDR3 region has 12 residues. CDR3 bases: TGTGCCAGCAGCCGACTAGTGAATGAGCAGTTCTTC. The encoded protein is CASSRLVNEQFF.

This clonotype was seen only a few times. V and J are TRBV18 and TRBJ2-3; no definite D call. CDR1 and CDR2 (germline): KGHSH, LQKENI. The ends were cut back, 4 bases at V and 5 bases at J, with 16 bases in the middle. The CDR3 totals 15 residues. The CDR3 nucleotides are TGTGCCAGCTCACTAACCCCCCTAGAGGAAGATACGCAGTATTTT. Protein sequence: CASSLTPLEEDTQYF.

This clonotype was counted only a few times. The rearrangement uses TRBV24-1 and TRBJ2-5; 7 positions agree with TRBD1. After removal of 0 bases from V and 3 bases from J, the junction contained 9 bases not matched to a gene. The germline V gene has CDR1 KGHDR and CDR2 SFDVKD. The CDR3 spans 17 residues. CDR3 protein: CATSDLQIGTVKETQYF. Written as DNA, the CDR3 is TGTGCCACCAGTGATTTGCAAATCGGGACAGTCAAAGAGACCCAGTACTTC.

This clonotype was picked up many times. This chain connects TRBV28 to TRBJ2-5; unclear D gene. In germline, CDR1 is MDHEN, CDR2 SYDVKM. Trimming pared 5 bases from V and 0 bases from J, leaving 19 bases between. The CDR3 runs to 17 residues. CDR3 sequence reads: CASSADVTIGYQETQYF. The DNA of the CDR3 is TGTGCCAGCAGTGCGGACGTGACAATAGGGTACCAAGAGACCCAGTACTTC. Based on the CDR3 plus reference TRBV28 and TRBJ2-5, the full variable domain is DVKVTQSSRYLVKRTGEKVFLECVQDMDHENMFWYRQDPGLGLRLIYFSYDVKMKEKGDIPEGYSVSREKKERFSLILESASTNQTSMYLCASSADVTIGYQETQYFGPGTRLLVL.